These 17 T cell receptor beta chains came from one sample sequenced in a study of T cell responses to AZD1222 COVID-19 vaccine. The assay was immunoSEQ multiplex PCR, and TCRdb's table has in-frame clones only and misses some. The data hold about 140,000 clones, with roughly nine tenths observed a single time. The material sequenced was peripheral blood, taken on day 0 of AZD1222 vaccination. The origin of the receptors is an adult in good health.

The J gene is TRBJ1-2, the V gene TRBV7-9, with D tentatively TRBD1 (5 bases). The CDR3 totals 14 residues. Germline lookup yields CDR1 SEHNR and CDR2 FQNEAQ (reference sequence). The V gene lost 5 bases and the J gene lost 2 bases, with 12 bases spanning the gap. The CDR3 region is CASSGHSNNYGYTF. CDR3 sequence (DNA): TGTGCCAGCAGCGGACACTCGAACAACTATGGCTACACCTTC.

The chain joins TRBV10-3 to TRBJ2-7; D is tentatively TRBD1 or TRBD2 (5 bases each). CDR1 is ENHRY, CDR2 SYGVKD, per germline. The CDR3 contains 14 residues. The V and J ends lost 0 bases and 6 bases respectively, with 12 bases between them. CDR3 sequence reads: CAISESERGREQYF. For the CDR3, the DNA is TGTGCCATCAGTGAGTCGGAGAGGGGTCGCGAGCAGTACTTC.

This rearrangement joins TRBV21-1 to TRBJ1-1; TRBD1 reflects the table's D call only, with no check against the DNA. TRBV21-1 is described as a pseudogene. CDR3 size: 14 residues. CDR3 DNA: TGTGCCAGCAGCACCTCCAGAGAACAGGGTGAAGCTTTCTTT. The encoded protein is CASSTSREQGEAFF.

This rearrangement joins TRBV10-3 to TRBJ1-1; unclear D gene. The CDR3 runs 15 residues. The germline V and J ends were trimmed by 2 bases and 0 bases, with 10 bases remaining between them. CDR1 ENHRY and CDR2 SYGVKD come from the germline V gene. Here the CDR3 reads CAISEQNTMNTEAFF. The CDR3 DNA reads TGTGCCATCAGTGAGCAGAACACCATGAACACTGAAGCTTTCTTT.

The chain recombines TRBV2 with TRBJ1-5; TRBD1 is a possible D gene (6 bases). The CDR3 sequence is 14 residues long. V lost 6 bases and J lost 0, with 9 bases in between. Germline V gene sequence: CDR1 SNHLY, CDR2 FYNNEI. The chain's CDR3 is CASRDRNSNQPQHF. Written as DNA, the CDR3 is TGTGCCAGCAGAGACAGGAATAGCAATCAGCCCCAGCATTTT.

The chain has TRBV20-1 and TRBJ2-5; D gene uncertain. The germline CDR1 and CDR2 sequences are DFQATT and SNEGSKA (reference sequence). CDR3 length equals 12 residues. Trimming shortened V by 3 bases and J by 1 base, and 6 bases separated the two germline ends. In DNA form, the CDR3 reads TGCAGTGCTAGTCCCTCCCAAGAGACCCAGTACTTC. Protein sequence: CSASPSQETQYF.

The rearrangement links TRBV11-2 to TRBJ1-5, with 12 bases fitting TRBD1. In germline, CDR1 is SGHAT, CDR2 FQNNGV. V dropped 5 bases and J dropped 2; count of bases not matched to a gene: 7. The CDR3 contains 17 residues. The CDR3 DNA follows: TGTGCCAGCAGCGCGGGGACAGGGGGCGCGGGCAATCAGCCCCAGCATTTT. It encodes CASSAGTGGAGNQPQHF.

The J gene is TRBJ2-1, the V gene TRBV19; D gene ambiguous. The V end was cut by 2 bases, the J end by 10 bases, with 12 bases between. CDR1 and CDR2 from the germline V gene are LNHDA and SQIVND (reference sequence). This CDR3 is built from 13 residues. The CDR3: CASSIYPMGEQFF. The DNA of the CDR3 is TGTGCCAGTAGTATATACCCCATGGGAGAGCAGTTCTTC.

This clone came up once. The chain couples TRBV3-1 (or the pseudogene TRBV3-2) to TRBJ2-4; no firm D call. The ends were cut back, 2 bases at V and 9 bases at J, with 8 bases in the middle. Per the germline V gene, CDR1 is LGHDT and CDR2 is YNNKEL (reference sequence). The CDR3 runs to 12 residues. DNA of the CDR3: TGTGCCAGCAGCCAATATTACGGCATTCAGTACTTC. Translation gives CASSQYYGIQYF.

The CDR3 is CASSRRGPETEAFF. As DNA, the CDR3 is TGTGCCAGCAGCAGAAGGGGGCCGGAGACTGAAGCTTTCTTT. The J gene is TRBJ1-1, the V gene TRBV11-3, with 7 positions matching TRBD1. Trimming at V came to 5 bases and at J to 5 bases, leaving 8 bases not matched to a gene. Looked up from germline, CDR1 is SGHNT and CDR2 is YENEEA. The CDR3 totals 14 residues.

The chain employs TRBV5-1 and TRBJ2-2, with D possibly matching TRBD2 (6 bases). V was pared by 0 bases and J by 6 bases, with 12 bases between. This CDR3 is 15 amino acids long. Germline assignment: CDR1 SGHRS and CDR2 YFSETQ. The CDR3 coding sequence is TGCGCCAGCAGCTTGGACGGGAGCGGGCCCGGGGAGCTGTTTTTT. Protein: CASSLDGSGPGELFF.

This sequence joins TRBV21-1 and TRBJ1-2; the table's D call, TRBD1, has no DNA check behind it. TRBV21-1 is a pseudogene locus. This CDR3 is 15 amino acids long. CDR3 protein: CASSKAAGCDYGYTF. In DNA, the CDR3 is TGTGCCAGCAGCAAAGCGGCAGGGTGTGACTATGGCTACACCTTC.

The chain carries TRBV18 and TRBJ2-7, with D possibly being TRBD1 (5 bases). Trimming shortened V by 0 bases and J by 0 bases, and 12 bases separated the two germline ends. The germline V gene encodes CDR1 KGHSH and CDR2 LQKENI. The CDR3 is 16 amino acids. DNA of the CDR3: TGTGCCAGCTCACCACCGTGGGGCCAATCCTCCTACGAGCAGTACTTC. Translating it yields CASSPPWGQSSYEQYF.

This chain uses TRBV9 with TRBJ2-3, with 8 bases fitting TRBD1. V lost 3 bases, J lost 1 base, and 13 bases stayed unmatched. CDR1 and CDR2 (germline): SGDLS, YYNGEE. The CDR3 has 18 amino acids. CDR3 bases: TGTGCCAGCAGCGCCGCATACAGGGGGATAACGCGCACAGATACGCAGTATTTT. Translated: CASSAAYRGITRTDTQYF.

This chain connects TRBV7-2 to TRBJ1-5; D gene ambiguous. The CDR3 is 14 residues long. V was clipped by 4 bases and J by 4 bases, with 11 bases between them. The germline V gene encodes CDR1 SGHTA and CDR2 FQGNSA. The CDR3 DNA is TGTGCCAGCAGCTCGGCGGGGTCAAATCAGCCCCAGCATTTT. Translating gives CASSSAGSNQPQHF.

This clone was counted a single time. CDR3 DNA: TGTGCCAGCAGCAGTCCGAACCGACAGCGTGGGAATTCACCCCTCCACTTT. The encoded protein is CASSSPNRQRGNSPLHF. The chain employs TRBV21-1 and TRBJ1-6; the D call of TRBD1 is as the table states it, not checked on the DNA. TRBV21-1 is termed a pseudogene. This CDR3 comprises 17 residues.

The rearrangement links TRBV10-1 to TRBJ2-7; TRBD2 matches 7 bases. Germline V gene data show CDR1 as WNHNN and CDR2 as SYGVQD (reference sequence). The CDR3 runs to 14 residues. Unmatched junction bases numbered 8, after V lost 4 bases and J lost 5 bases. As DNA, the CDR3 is TGCGCCAGCAGTGCTCGACTAGCTCGCGACGAGCAGTACTTC. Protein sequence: CASSARLARDEQYF.